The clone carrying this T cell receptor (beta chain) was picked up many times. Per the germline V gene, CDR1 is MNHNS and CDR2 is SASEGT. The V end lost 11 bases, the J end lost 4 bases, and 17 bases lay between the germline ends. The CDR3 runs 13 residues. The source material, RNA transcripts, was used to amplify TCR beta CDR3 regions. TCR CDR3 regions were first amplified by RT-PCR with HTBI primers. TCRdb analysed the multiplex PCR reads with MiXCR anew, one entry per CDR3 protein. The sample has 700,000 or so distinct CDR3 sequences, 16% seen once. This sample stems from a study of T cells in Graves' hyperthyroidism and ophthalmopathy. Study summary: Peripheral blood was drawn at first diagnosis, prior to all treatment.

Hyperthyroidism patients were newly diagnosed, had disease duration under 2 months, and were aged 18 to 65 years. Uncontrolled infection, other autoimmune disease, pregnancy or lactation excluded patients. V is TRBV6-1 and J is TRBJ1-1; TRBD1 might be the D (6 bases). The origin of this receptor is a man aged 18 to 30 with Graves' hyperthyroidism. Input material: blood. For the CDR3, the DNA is TGTGCCGTCCGAACCCAGGGGCCCACTGAAGCTTTCTTT. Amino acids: CAVRTQGPTEAFF.